Listed below are T cell receptor beta chains from one sample, sequenced in a study of T cell repertoires in cytomegalovirus infection. These TCRs' antigens remain unknown. TCRdb reanalysed the reads using MiXCR and keeps one entry per CDR3 protein. Of hundreds of thousands of distinct CDR3 sequences listed, approximately 32% are singletons. The source material was cultured CD8+ T cells from PBMCs, sampled from culture after CMV antigen stimulation. The receptors stem from a human donor in good health (CMV status not recorded). Some clones in this sample may be carry-over from other donors' samples. CDR3s include the opening cysteine and the closing phenylalanine or tryptophan. The order of the fields is J gene, V gene, clone size, D gene, CDR3 protein, CDR3 DNA. The D gene is left open where the match is weak. Rows give clone size only sometimes, using once, few, many, or a class for an expanded clone.

j_gene: TRBJ1-4; v_gene: TRBV10-3; abundance: .; d_gene: TRBD1; CDR3aa: CAISDFPDRDANEKLFF; CDR3nt: TGTGCCATCAGTGATTTCCCCGACAGGGATGCTAATGAAAAACTGTTTTTT
j_gene: TRBJ2-5; v_gene: TRBV29-1; abundance: few; d_gene: TRBD1; CDR3aa: CSARDREYQYF; CDR3nt: TGCAGCGCCCGGGACAGGGAATATCAGTACTTC
j_gene: TRBJ2-7; v_gene: TRBV27; abundance: few; d_gene: TRBD1; CDR3aa: CASSLPGTAYEQYF; CDR3nt: TGTGCCAGCAGTTTACCCGGGACAGCCTACGAGCAGTACTTC
j_gene: TRBJ2-2; v_gene: TRBV25-1; abundance: .; d_gene: .; CDR3aa: CASRDETGGEELFF; CDR3nt: TGTGCCAGCAGGGACGAGACGGGGGGCGAAGAGCTGTTTTTT
j_gene: TRBJ2-5; v_gene: TRBV20-1; abundance: .; d_gene: .; CDR3aa: CSARARSSVSGVFSQETQYF; CDR3nt: TGCAGTGCTAGAGCCAGATCGAGTGTCAGTGGCGTTTTCTCTCAAGAGACCCAGTACTTC
j_gene: TRBJ1-2; v_gene: TRBV7-2; abundance: few; d_gene: .; CDR3aa: CASSSSAGYTF; CDR3nt: TGTGCCAGCAGCTCTTCGGCTGGCTACACCTTC
j_gene: TRBJ1-2; v_gene: TRBV7-6; abundance: few; d_gene: .; CDR3aa: CASSLASGDGYTF; CDR3nt: TGTGCCAGCAGCTTAGCATCGGGAGATGGCTACACCTTC
j_gene: TRBJ1-1; v_gene: TRBV19; abundance: .; d_gene: .; CDR3aa: CASSIFLQTEAFF; CDR3nt: TGTGCCAGTAGTATATTCCTACAGACTGAAGCTTTCTTT
j_gene: TRBJ1-5; v_gene: TRBV27; abundance: few; d_gene: .; CDR3aa: CASSSRNRGNQPQHF; CDR3nt: TGTGCCAGCAGTTCGAGAAACAGGGGCAATCAGCCCCAGCATTTT
j_gene: TRBJ1-4; v_gene: TRBV7-6; abundance: few; d_gene: .; CDR3aa: CASSSTTGATNEKLFF; CDR3nt: TGTGCCAGCAGCTCGACTACAGGTGCAACTAATGAAAAACTGTTTTTT
j_gene: TRBJ1-1; v_gene: TRBV19; abundance: .; d_gene: .; CDR3aa: CASSTPPYRENTEAFF; CDR3nt: TGTGCCAGTAGTACCCCACCATATAGGGAGAACACTGAAGCTTTCTTT
j_gene: TRBJ1-1; v_gene: TRBV23-1; abundance: .; d_gene: .; CDR3aa: CASSKQANTEAFF; CDR3nt: TGCGCCAGCAGTAAACAAGCGAACACTGAAGCTTTCTTT
j_gene: TRBJ1-2; v_gene: TRBV7-9; abundance: .; d_gene: TRBD1; CDR3aa: CATDRGLLDGYTF; CDR3nt: TGTGCAACTGACAGGGGCCTTCTGGATGGCTACACCTTC
j_gene: TRBJ1-1; v_gene: TRBV6-5; abundance: few; d_gene: .; CDR3aa: CASRSPPGALSEAFF; CDR3nt: TGTGCCAGCCGTTCCCCGCCCGGAGCGTTGTCTGAAGCTTTCTTT
j_gene: TRBJ2-1; v_gene: TRBV28; abundance: many; d_gene: .; CDR3aa: CASSWNEQFF; CDR3nt: TGTGCCAGCAGTTGGAATGAGCAGTTCTTC
j_gene: TRBJ1-1; v_gene: TRBV19; abundance: few; d_gene: TRBD1; CDR3aa: CASGTVEAFF; CDR3nt: TGTGCCAGCGGGACAGTTGAAGCTTTCTTT
j_gene: TRBJ2-3; v_gene: TRBV20-1; abundance: once; d_gene: .; CDR3aa: CSARDLYGQITDTQYF; CDR3nt: TGCAGTGCTAGAGATCTTTATGGACAGATCACAGATACGCAGTATTTT
j_gene: TRBJ1-5; v_gene: TRBV12-3/TRBV12-4; abundance: many; d_gene: .; CDR3aa: CASSLTTGYQPQHF; CDR3nt: TGTGCCAGCAGTTTAACCACAGGGTATCAGCCCCAGCATTTT
j_gene: TRBJ2-1; v_gene: TRBV28; abundance: many; d_gene: .; CDR3aa: CASTDRWGRYYNEQFF; CDR3nt: TGTGCCAGCACGGACCGGTGGGGCCGGTATTACAATGAGCAGTTCTTC
j_gene: TRBJ2-1; v_gene: TRBV7-4; abundance: .; d_gene: TRBD1; CDR3aa: CASSKGQGMVDNEQFF; CDR3nt: TGTGCCAGCAGCAAAGGACAGGGAATGGTGGACAATGAGCAGTTCTTC
j_gene: TRBJ2-5; v_gene: TRBV11-2; abundance: .; d_gene: .; CDR3aa: CASSLWRRDPSPRETQYF; CDR3nt: TGTGCCAGCAGCTTATGGCGAAGAGACCCCAGTCCAAGGGAGACCCAGTACTTC
j_gene: TRBJ1-5; v_gene: TRBV6-2/TRBV6-3; abundance: many; d_gene: .; CDR3aa: CASSYSVGGGSNQPQHF; CDR3nt: TGTGCCAGCAGTTACTCGGTCGGGGGAGGAAGCAATCAGCCCCAGCATTTT
j_gene: TRBJ2-3; v_gene: TRBV11-2; abundance: .; d_gene: TRBD2; CDR3aa: CASSSRTSGGVGADTQYF; CDR3nt: TGTGCCAGCAGCTCCAGGACTAGCGGGGGGGTCGGGGCAGATACGCAGTATTTT
j_gene: TRBJ1-2; v_gene: TRBV7-9; abundance: .; d_gene: .; CDR3aa: CASSDTDNYGYTF; CDR3nt: TGTGCCAGCAGCGATACTGATAACTATGGCTACACCTTC
j_gene: TRBJ2-3; v_gene: TRBV7-2; abundance: many; d_gene: TRBD2; CDR3aa: CASSFASGGYTDTQYF; CDR3nt: TGTGCCAGCAGCTTCGCTAGCGGGGGGTACACAGATACGCAGTATTTT
j_gene: TRBJ1-1; v_gene: TRBV7-6; abundance: .; d_gene: .; CDR3aa: CASSLGYDRTSMAFF; CDR3nt: TGTGCCAGCAGCTTAGGCTACGACAGGACGAGCATGGCTTTCTTT
j_gene: TRBJ1-6; v_gene: TRBV6-2/TRBV6-3; abundance: few; d_gene: TRBD1; CDR3aa: CASRSQTGDNSPLHF; CDR3nt: TGTGCCAGCAGATCTCAGACAGGGGATAATTCACCCCTCCACTTT
j_gene: TRBJ1-5; v_gene: TRBV7-9; abundance: many; d_gene: .; CDR3aa: CASSLDGWTENQPQHF; CDR3nt: TGTGCCAGCAGCTTAGACGGTTGGACAGAGAATCAGCCCCAGCATTTT
j_gene: TRBJ2-3; v_gene: TRBV6-5; abundance: .; d_gene: .; CDR3aa: CASSAGGYTDTQYF; CDR3nt: TGTGCCAGCTCGGCCGGGGGATACACAGATACGCAGTATTTT
j_gene: TRBJ2-1; v_gene: TRBV9; abundance: few; d_gene: TRBD2; CDR3aa: CASSGREASGGNEQFF; CDR3nt: TGTGCCAGCAGCGGGAGGGAGGCTAGCGGGGGAAATGAGCAGTTCTTC
j_gene: TRBJ1-3; v_gene: TRBV4-3; abundance: .; d_gene: .; CDR3aa: CASSQAGGGGNTIYF; CDR3nt: TGCGCCAGCAGCCAAGCAGGAGGGGGTGGAAACACCATATATTTT
j_gene: TRBJ2-3; v_gene: TRBV7-8; abundance: many; d_gene: .; CDR3aa: CASSPGGGRGDTQYF; CDR3nt: TGTGCCAGCAGCCCCGGAGGGGGGCGTGGAGATACGCAGTATTTT
j_gene: TRBJ2-3; v_gene: TRBV28; abundance: .; d_gene: .; CDR3aa: CASSLWAGGESTDTQYF; CDR3nt: TGTGCCAGCAGTTTGTGGGCGGGCGGGGAGAGCACAGATACGCAGTATTTT
j_gene: TRBJ2-3; v_gene: TRBV15; abundance: .; d_gene: .; CDR3aa: CATSPAFSGPDEFTDTQYF; CDR3nt: TGTGCCACCAGCCCCGCGTTTTCCGGACCCGACGAGTTCACAGATACGCAGTATTTT
j_gene: TRBJ2-3; v_gene: TRBV5-1; abundance: medium-sized; d_gene: .; CDR3aa: CASSLEGLPVADTQYF; CDR3nt: TGCGCCAGCAGCTTGGAGGGGCTCCCGGTCGCAGATACGCAGTATTTT
j_gene: TRBJ2-5; v_gene: TRBV29-1; abundance: .; d_gene: .; CDR3aa: CSARDGDSGTQYF; CDR3nt: TGCAGCGCCCGGGACGGTGACTCGGGGACCCAGTACTTC
j_gene: TRBJ2-7; v_gene: TRBV20-1; abundance: .; d_gene: .; CDR3aa: CSALAGQSYEQYF; CDR3nt: TGCAGTGCTTTAGCGGGACAGTCCTACGAGCAGTACTTC
j_gene: TRBJ1-1; v_gene: TRBV7-6; abundance: .; d_gene: .; CDR3aa: CASSLGSGGYEAFF; CDR3nt: TGTGCCAGCAGCTTAGGGTCGGGCGGGTATGAAGCTTTCTTT
j_gene: TRBJ2-7; v_gene: TRBV25-1; abundance: few; d_gene: TRBD1; CDR3aa: CAVGQGYEQYF; CDR3nt: TGTGCCGTGGGACAGGGCTACGAGCAGTACTTC
j_gene: TRBJ2-3; v_gene: TRBV6-5; abundance: .; d_gene: TRBD2; CDR3aa: CVSKNRGGLRIDTQYF; CDR3nt: TGTGTCAGCAAGAACCGCGGGGGGCTCCGGATAGATACGCAGTATTTT
j_gene: TRBJ1-2; v_gene: TRBV27; abundance: few; d_gene: .; CDR3aa: CASSLSAGVVGYGYTF; CDR3nt: TGTGCCAGCAGTTTATCGGCGGGGGTAGTGGGCTATGGCTACACCTTC
j_gene: TRBJ2-3; v_gene: TRBV6-6; abundance: .; d_gene: .; CDR3aa: CASTWAGQRTSTDTQYF; CDR3nt: TGTGCCAGCACTTGGGCCGGACAAAGGACTAGCACAGATACGCAGTATTTT
j_gene: TRBJ1-5; v_gene: TRBV14; abundance: .; d_gene: .; CDR3aa: CASSQDWPGSNQPQHF; CDR3nt: TGTGCCAGCAGCCAAGACTGGCCAGGGAGCAATCAGCCCCAGCATTTT
j_gene: TRBJ2-1; v_gene: TRBV6-2/TRBV6-3; abundance: few; d_gene: .; CDR3aa: CASSYSREQFF; CDR3nt: TGTGCCAGCAGTTACTCGAGGGAGCAGTTCTTC